Listed below are T cell receptor beta chains from one sample, sequenced in a study of CD8+ T cells in alopecia areata. This table comes from immunoSEQ multiplex PCR, and its TCRdb copy is limited to in-frame clones, with some not included. This table holds around 270,000 clones, about three fifths found once. The sequencing here drew on CD4+ T cells sorted from blood, taken at week 24, from a patient treated with tofacitinib. The receptors shown here come from a human donor with alopecia areata. Each CDR3 is given with its conserved first and last residue. The D gene is left open where the match is weak. Some rows mark clone size as missing; the rest say once, few, many or name a class of expanded clone.

v_call	j_call	clone_size	d_call	cdr3_nt	cdr3_aa
TRBV2	TRBJ2-1	once	NA	TGTGCCAGCAGTGAAATAGGGGACAATGAGCAGTTCTTC	CASSEIGDNEQFF
TRBV7-2	TRBJ2-3	NA	TRBD1	TGTGCCAGCAGCTTAGAGGGACAGTGGTCTTGGGATACGCAGTATTTT	CASSLEGQWSWDTQYF
TRBV29-1	TRBJ1-1	NA	NA	TGCAGCGTTGGACCCCGACAGGCGAACACTGAAGCTTTCTTT	CSVGPRQANTEAFF
TRBV5-1	TRBJ2-7	NA	TRBD2	TGCGCCAGCAGCTTGGCGGGGGGGCGGAACGAGCAGTACTTC	CASSLAGGRNEQYF
TRBV15	TRBJ1-5	NA	TRBD1	TGTGCCACCAGCAGAGATCGTCCCCCAACAGGGGAAAGGAATCAGCCCCAGCATTTT	CATSRDRPPTGERNQPQHF
TRBV9	TRBJ1-3	once	NA	TGTGCCAGCAGCCCCCGGACACCCAACTCTGGAAACACCATATATTTT	CASSPRTPNSGNTIYF
TRBV30	TRBJ1-1	NA	NA	TGTGCCTGGAGTGGGGGGCTCGTGAACACTGAAGCTTTCTTT	CAWSGGLVNTEAFF
TRBV30	TRBJ2-7	NA	TRBD1	TGTGCCTGGAGTACGACAGGGGGCGGGCAGTACTTC	CAWSTTGGGQYF
TRBV4-1	TRBJ1-5	NA	NA	TGCGCCAGCAGCAGACAGGGCAATCAGCCCCAGCATTTT	CASSRQGNQPQHF
TRBV29-1	TRBJ2-1	few	NA	TGCAGCGTCCTTCGGGGGGCAGTGAATGAGCAGTTCTTC	CSVLRGAVNEQFF
TRBV6-5	TRBJ1-2	NA	NA	TGTGCCAGCAGCTTGGGGCCGTATGGCTACACCTTC	CASSLGPYGYTF
TRBV30	TRBJ2-5	once	TRBD1	TGTGCCTGGAGTGTACACCCCGCCCGGGACAGGGCCGTCCAGTACTTC	CAWSVHPARDRAVQYF
TRBV5-5	TRBJ2-3	few	NA	TGTGCCAGCAGCGGCAGCTACGGGACAGATACGCAGTATTTT	CASSGSYGTDTQYF
TRBV4-3	TRBJ1-4	NA	NA	TGCGCCAGCAGCAGGGGGTTTGCTAATGAAAAACTGTTTTTT	CASSRGFANEKLFF
TRBV5-1	TRBJ2-7	few	NA	TGCGCCAGCAGCTCTCACGGTTCCCTTTACGAGCAGTACTTC	CASSSHGSLYEQYF
TRBV2	TRBJ2-2	few	NA	TGTGCCAGCAAAACAGGACCTTCGAACACCGGGGAGCTGTTTTTT	CASKTGPSNTGELFF
TRBV2	TRBJ2-7	few	TRBD1	TGTGCCAGCAGTGCAGACAGGGAGAACGAGCAGTACTTC	CASSADRENEQYF
TRBV28	TRBJ1-4	few	NA	TGTGCCAGCAGTTTCTTCACCCGGACCTACCGGGGGGAAAAACTGTTTTTT	CASSFFTRTYRGEKLFF
TRBV5-1	TRBJ1-2	few	NA	TGCGCCAGCAGCCCCGGAGGGTCCTTCTCGTATGGCTACACCTTC	CASSPGGSFSYGYTF
TRBV28	TRBJ1-2	NA	NA	TGTGCCAGCAGTTTAAAGTCAATGGGGGGCTACACCTTC	CASSLKSMGGYTF
TRBV2	TRBJ2-7	NA	NA	TGTGCCAGCCTCCGGGACACCACCTACGAGCAGTACTTC	CASLRDTTYEQYF
TRBV28	TRBJ2-1	few	NA	TGTGCCAGCAGTCCCCCGTATTCCTATGAGCAGTTCTTC	CASSPPYSYEQFF
TRBV7-2	TRBJ2-2	NA	TRBD1	TGTGCCAGCAGGTCAGGGGGCGGCACCGGGGAGCTGTTTTTT	CASRSGGGTGELFF
TRBV10-3	TRBJ2-1	few	TRBD1	TGTGCCATCAGTCCGGGACAGGGGACCAATGAGCAGTTCTTC	CAISPGQGTNEQFF
TRBV7-9	TRBJ2-6	few	NA	TGTGCCAGCACCCCCGACCTCAAGGGGGCCAACGTCCTGACTTTC	CASTPDLKGANVLTF
TRBV30	TRBJ1-5	NA	NA	TGTGCCTGGAGTCGGGAGTACAATCAGCCCCAGCATTTT	CAWSREYNQPQHF
TRBV4-1	TRBJ2-3	NA	TRBD1	TGCGCCAGCAGCCCAAGTCCGGGACAGAATGCTCGGGCGGATACGCAGTATTTT	CASSPSPGQNARADTQYF
TRBV7-9	TRBJ2-7	NA	TRBD1	TGTGCCAGCAACGACCGGGACAGGGTTCCCTACGAGCAGTACTTC	CASNDRDRVPYEQYF
TRBV23-1	TRBJ2-1	once	TRBD2	TGCGCCAGCAGCCTTACCGGGACTAGGTGCAATGAGCAGTTCTTC	CASSLTGTRCNEQFF
TRBV4-1	TRBJ1-5	NA	NA	TGCGCCAGCAGCCAACGGGGGGATGGGGGCAATCAGCCCCAGCATTTT	CASSQRGDGGNQPQHF
TRBV4-1	TRBJ2-5	few	NA	TGCGCCAGCAGCCCACCCTTGGGGACCCAGTACTTC	CASSPPLGTQYF
TRBV20-1	TRBJ2-3	NA	NA	TGCAGTGCCCGGGTTCTAGATACGCAGTATTTT	CSARVLDTQYF
TRBV7-2	TRBJ2-7	many	TRBD1	TGTGCCAGCAGCTCGGGTTCCGGGACAGGGCAGTACTTC	CASSSGSGTGQYF
TRBV7-2	TRBJ2-1	few	NA	TGTGCCAGCAGCTTAGCAGGTCGGGTGAGGGGCGACAATGAGCAGTTCTTC	CASSLAGRVRGDNEQFF
TRBV5-5	TRBJ2-7	few	NA	TGTGCCAGCAGCTTGGACTACTCCTACGAGCAGTACTTC	CASSLDYSYEQYF
TRBV5-1	TRBJ1-4	NA	TRBD1	TGCGCCAGCAGCTTGGGACAGGGGCAAAGTGAAAAACTGTTTTTT	CASSLGQGQSEKLFF
TRBV5-4	TRBJ2-5	NA	NA	TGTGCCAGCAGCCCCATAAGAGGGACGGAGACCCAGTACTTC	CASSPIRGTETQYF
TRBV23-1	TRBJ1-1	NA	NA	TGCGCCAGCAGTCAGATGCCGGCGAACACTGAAGCTTTCTTT	CASSQMPANTEAFF
TRBV7-2	TRBJ2-5	few	NA	TGTGCCAGCAGCCCCAGAGTGACCCAAGAGACCCAGTACTTC	CASSPRVTQETQYF
TRBV2	TRBJ1-2	NA	TRBD1	TGTGCCAGCAGTTTACCGGGACAGGTCTTTGGCTACACCTTC	CASSLPGQVFGYTF
TRBV10-3	TRBJ1-2	NA	NA	TGTGCCATCAGTGAGTCAGGGGAGGGCGCAGGCTACACCTTC	CAISESGEGAGYTF
TRBV7-2	TRBJ1-6	few	NA	TGTGCCAGCAGCCTACTTAATAATTCACCCCTCCACTTT	CASSLLNNSPLHF
TRBV27	TRBJ2-7	NA	TRBD1	TGTGCCAGCAGTCGGGACAGGGGCTCCTACGAGCAGTACTTC	CASSRDRGSYEQYF
TRBV5-1	TRBJ2-3	few	NA	TGCGCCAGCAGCTTGGCCGGAGGAGATACGCAGTATTTT	CASSLAGGDTQYF
TRBV29-1	TRBJ1-2	NA	NA	TGCAGTGGGAGGGCGGAGAACTATGGCTACACCTTC	CSGRAENYGYTF